This T cell receptor beta chain comes out of a study of cytomegalovirus exposure and HLA in healthy donors. The PCR employed 60 Vbeta primers together with 13 Jbeta primers. Sequencing was performed with immunoSEQ multiplex PCR; in TCRdb, only in-frame clones are kept and a portion is missing. The sample has about 130,000 clones; the top ten hold 2%. Germline V gives CDR1 SQVTM, CDR2 ANQGSEA. CDR3 size: 13 residues. V was shortened by 6 bases and J by 4 bases, with 12 bases between the two germline ends. Sequenced: PBMCs. The chain carries TRBV29-1 and TRBJ1-4; perhaps TRBD1 as D (5 bases). This sequence was found in a woman aged 60-75 years in good health and CMV-seronegative. CDR3 residues: CSVGGQINEKLFF. DNA of the CDR3: TGCAGCGTCGGGGGTCAGATTAATGAAAAACTGTTTTTT. Combining the CDR3 with reference TRBV29-1 and TRBJ1-4 gives the whole variable domain SAVISQKPSRDICQRGTSLTIQCQVDSQVTMMFWYRQQPGQSLTLIATANQGSEATYESGFVIDKFPISRPNLTFSTLTVSNMSPEDSSIYLCSVGGQINEKLFFGSGTQLSVL.